The 14 T cell receptor beta chains reported below all come from one sample, sequenced in a study of glioma-infiltrating T cells after dendritic cell vaccination. Sequencing used immunoSEQ multiplex PCR; TCRdb keeps in-frame clones, though not all of them. In the table there are about 99,000 clones, roughly 79% of which are singletons. The starting material was blood, obtained before dendritic cell vaccination. The receptor source for this set is a human donor with glioblastoma.

This clone has more than one count but fewer than ten. V usage is TRBV7-2 and J usage is TRBJ2-2, with a tentative D call TRBD1 (5 bases). V shed 3 bases and J shed 3 bases, with 8 bases lying between them. This CDR3 comprises 14 residues. Germline values: CDR1 SGHTA, CDR2 FQGNSA. CDR3 nucleotide sequence: TGTGCCAGCAGCTTTGACAGCTACACCGGGGAGCTGTTTTTT. It is translated as CASSFDSYTGELFF.

The table lists this clone with a few counts. The rearrangement links TRBV7-6 to TRBJ1-3; 7 bases align to TRBD1. V dropped 3 bases and J dropped 4; count of bases not matched to a gene: 9. CDR1 is SGHVS and CDR2 is FNYEAQ in the germline V gene. This CDR3 comprises 16 residues. The CDR3 bases are TGTGCCAGCAGCTTGGGACAGCCATCGGTCGGAAACACCATATATTTT. This translates into CASSLGQPSVGNTIYF.

The rearrangement joins TRBV5-1 to TRBJ2-3; the match to TRBD2 covers 7 bases. V was clipped by 4 bases and J by 0 bases; unmatched bases: 11. Germline V CDR1 and CDR2: SGHRS, YFSETQ. The CDR3 is made up of 17 amino acids. The CDR3 spells CASSGSLGDYSTDTQYF. The CDR3, as DNA: TGCGCCAGCAGCGGTTCCCTGGGGGACTATAGCACAGATACGCAGTATTTT.

The gene calls are TRBV7-2 and TRBJ1-2; 7 bases map to TRBD1. This CDR3 is 14 amino acids long. V lost 1 base to trimming and J lost 2 bases; unmatched junction nucleotides: 1. Per germline, CDR1 SGHTA and CDR2 FQGNSA. CDR3 sequence reads: CASSLEGQNYGYTF. The CDR3 DNA sequence: TGTGCCAGCAGCTTAGAGGGACAGAACTATGGCTACACCTTC.

The count of this clone is one. V usage is TRBV11-3 and J usage is TRBJ2-5; 8 bases fit TRBD2. With V trimmed by 1 base and J by 2 bases, 3 bases remained unmatched. The CDR3 has 15 amino acids. Germline V CDR1 and CDR2: SGHNT, YENEEA. The CDR3 region is CASSLGTSLQETQYF. As DNA, the CDR3 is TGTGCCAGCAGCTTAGGGACTAGCTTACAAGAGACCCAGTACTTC.

The genes are TRBV15 and TRBJ1-1; no definite D call. CDR3 size: 12 residues. Between the trimmed V and J ends, which lost 5 bases and 7 bases, there was a span of 11 bases. CDR1 is LNHNV and CDR2 is YYDKDF in the germline V gene (reference sequence). This chain's CDR3 is CATSGLEREAFF. DNA for the CDR3: TGTGCCACCAGCGGGTTAGAGCGTGAAGCTTTCTTT.

The chain links TRBV10-3 to TRBJ1-1, with a weak D call TRBD1 (5 bases). This CDR3 spans 14 amino acids. V was pared by 3 bases and J by 5 bases, with 13 bases between. CDR1 and CDR2 (germline): ENHRY, SYGVKD. For the CDR3, the DNA is TGTGCCATCAGTGACCCCAACGGGGGGACTGAAGCTTTCTTT. Amino acid sequence: CAISDPNGGTEAFF.

This clone was observed a single time. V and J are TRBV5-5 and TRBJ2-5; D may be TRBD1 (6 bases). The CDR3 is 18 residues long. V was cut by 2 bases and J by 3 bases, with 23 bases left in between. Germline V gene sequence: CDR1 SGHKS, CDR2 YYEKEE (reference sequence). The CDR3 bases are TGTGCCAGCAGCTTCGGGTTAGTCACAGGGCTCTCGAAAGAGACCCAGTACTTC. Protein sequence: CASSFGLVTGLSKETQYF.

The genes are TRBV7-6 and TRBJ2-2; 7 nucleotides align to TRBD1. V gave up 4 bases and J gave up 4 bases; unmatched junction bases: 9. CDR3 length: 16 residues. The germline V gene has CDR1 SGHVS and CDR2 FNYEAQ. In DNA form, the CDR3 reads TGTGCCAGCAGCTCCCAGACAGGGCAAATCACCGGGGAGCTGTTTTTT. Translating it yields CASSSQTGQITGELFF.

The chain links TRBV11-3 to TRBJ2-2; D ambiguous. Trimming stripped 4 bases from V and 7 bases from J, with 13 bases between. Germline loops: CDR1 SGHNT, CDR2 YENEEA. This CDR3 contains 14 residues. As DNA, the CDR3 is TGTGCCAGCAGCTATTCTAGTATGGGCGGGGAGCTGTTTTTT. Translated: CASSYSSMGGELFF.

The V and J genes are TRBV10-2 and TRBJ1-2, with unresolved D. Germline V gene lookup returns CDR1 WSHSY and CDR2 SAAADI. The CDR3 sequence is 12 residues long. V shed 2 bases and J shed 4 bases, with 5 bases lying between them. The CDR3 loop is CASSERGYGYTF. CDR3 coding DNA: TGCGCCAGCAGTGAGAGAGGCTATGGCTACACCTTC.

CDR3 coding DNA: TGCGCCAGCAGCTTGGACAGCTTCTCTGGGGCCAACGTCCTGACTTTC. Amino acid sequence: CASSLDSFSGANVLTF. The chain carries TRBV5-1 and TRBJ2-6; D is unresolved. V was clipped by 0 bases and J by 0 bases, with 7 bases between them. The CDR3 loop spans 16 amino acids. The germline CDR1 and CDR2 sequences are SGHRS and YFSETQ.

The chain joins TRBV6-5 to TRBJ1-6; the D gene is possibly TRBD1 (5 bases). The CDR3 runs to 12 residues. CDR1 is MNHEY, CDR2 SVGAGI, per germline. Trimming shortened V by 5 bases and J by 8 bases, and 7 bases separated the two germline ends. CDR3 DNA sequence: TGTGCCAGCAGTCAAGGGGATTCACCCCTCCACTTT. Its translation is CASSQGDSPLHF.

The genes are TRBV4-1 and TRBJ2-7, with D perhaps matching TRBD2 (6 bases). This CDR3 is 14 amino acids long. In germline, CDR1 is MGHRA, CDR2 YSYEKL. V shed 4 bases and J shed 0 bases, with 10 bases lying between them. The chain's CDR3 is CASSRVGGSYEQYF. CDR3 nucleotides: TGCGCCAGCAGCCGCGTCGGGGGCTCCTACGAGCAGTACTTC.